This T cell receptor (beta chain) derives from a study of cytomegalovirus exposure and HLA in healthy donors. Trimming left V 0 bases short and J 5 bases short, with 9 bases between. This CDR3 has 13 residues. The germline V gene has CDR1 SGDLS and CDR2 YYNGEE. The study ran its PCR with 60 Vbeta and 13 Jbeta primers. TCRdb's table, derived via immunoSEQ multiplex PCR, lists solely in-frame clones and lacks some. The sample records 200,000 to 250,000 clones, over 75% being singletons. Regarding the study as a whole: A later look showed TCR association rates differing by HLA locus, highest for DRB1 and lowest for HLA-C. As a later analysis showed, a missense DCLRE1C variant was linked to trimming of TCR beta V- and J-genes. Most TCR beta V segments were productive about 90% or about 30% of the time in an earlier analysis.

On this clone itself: The antigen is not known.

The TCR sequence derives from a girl aged 2-10 years in good health and CMV-seronegative. The rearrangement joins TRBV9 to TRBJ2-7; D is perhaps TRBD1 (6 bases). Sequenced input: PBMCs. CDR3 nucleotide sequence: TGTGCCAGCAGCGTAGCAGGGGACAACGAGCAGTACTTC. This gives the protein CASSVAGDNEQYF.